This T cell receptor (beta chain) was observed in a study of blood T cell repertoires in COVID-19. Whole-study context: Collection of acute and convalescent COVID-19 samples took place in the United States, Italy and Spain. T cells, B-cell-depleted T cells, or PBMCs provided the cDNA or gDNA that served as material.

As processed by the authors: Estimation of nucleated cell counts was performed using reference gene primer amplification. Data came from immunoSEQ multiplex PCR; TCRdb stores just in-frame clones and leaves some out. The V and J calls and the clone size are those of that table, but D and trimming were determined from the DNA. Among 200,000 to 250,000 clones, approximately 84% were seen once, and the ten largest hold about 7.8%. What was sequenced was peripheral blood. The receptor was isolated from an elderly woman with COVID-19, enrolled during active disease.

The CDR3 loop reads CASSFSFNEKLFF. The CDR3 nucleotides read TGTGCCAGCAGTTTTTCCTTTAATGAAAAACTGTTTTTT. J is TRBJ1-4 and V is TRBV12-3 or TRBV12-4; D ambiguous. V shed 3 bases and J shed 4 bases, with 6 bases lying between them. The CDR3 runs 13 residues.